A selection of T cell receptor beta chains follows, all from one sample in a study of technical replicates of blood from several donors. TCRdb's copy holds only in-frame clones and misses some; the assay was immunoSEQ multiplex PCR. The table lists tens of thousands of clones, about 95% of them singletons. Input material: PBMCs. These receptors were collected from a human donor in good health. Some clones in this sample may be carry-over from other donors' samples. Each CDR3 is given with its conserved first and last residue. The D gene is left open where the match is weak. The listing skips clone size in some rows; elsewhere it reads once, few, many or a size class.

clone_size,v_call,j_call,d_call,cdr3_nt,cdr3_aa
-,TRBV6-5,TRBJ2-5,-,TGTGCCAGCAGCCGACAGCAACAAGAGACCCAGTACTTC,CASSRQQQETQYF
-,TRBV6-4,TRBJ2-3,-,TGTGCCAGCAGTGACCTGTACCGGTCTAGCACAGATACGCAGTATTTT,CASSDLYRSSTDTQYF
-,TRBV10-3,TRBJ1-1,-,TGTGCCATCAGTGCGGCGCAGGGGACCACTGAAGCTTTCTTT,CAISAAQGTTEAFF
-,TRBV6-4,TRBJ2-6,-,TGTGCCAGCAGCGCCGGGACATCGTCTGGGGCCAACGTCCTGACTTTC,CASSAGTSSGANVLTF
-,TRBV7-9,TRBJ1-2,-,TGTGCCAGCAGCCCCTGGAACAGGGAGGGAGGCTACACCTTC,CASSPWNREGGYTF
-,TRBV9,TRBJ1-2,TRBD1,TGTGCCAGCAGTCGACAGGGAACCTACACCTTC,CASSRQGTYTF
-,TRBV10-3,TRBJ1-5,TRBD1,TGTGCCATCAGTGATTCGGGGGACAGGGGAGTTCAGCCCCAGCATTTT,CAISDSGDRGVQPQHF
few,TRBV10-2,TRBJ1-1,-,TGCGCCAGCAGTGAGGGGGGGTTTGAAGCTTTCTTT,CASSEGGFEAFF
-,TRBV6-6,TRBJ2-7,-,TGTGCCACCCGCACGACGGGATCCTACGAGCAGTACTTC,CATRTTGSYEQYF
-,TRBV10-3,TRBJ2-1,-,TGTGCCATCAGTGAAAGGACTATCAACTACAATGAGCAGTTCTTC,CAISERTINYNEQFF
-,TRBV7-8,TRBJ2-2,-,TGTGCCACGGCGTCAGGCGGGATCGGTACCGGGGAGCTGTTTTTT,CATASGGIGTGELFF